This passage covers 30 T cell receptor beta chains from one sample sequenced in a study of shared clonotypes between healthy human individuals. In the naive CD8 group, cells lacked CD45RO and were positively selected for CCR7, so terminally differentiated effector memory CD45RA+ cells were left out. The assay was immunoSEQ multiplex PCR, and TCRdb's table has in-frame clones only and misses some. This table has some 2 million clones, about 95% appearing once. The sequenced material came from naive CD8+ T cells sorted from blood. These receptors came from a man between 18 and 35 years old in good health.

This clone appeared a few times. The chain is built from TRBV7-9 and TRBJ1-2, with D perhaps matching TRBD1 (6 bases). Deletions cut 5 bases from V and 6 bases from J, with 16 bases between. Germline V gives CDR1 SEHNR, CDR2 FQNEAQ (reference sequence). The CDR3 sequence is 14 residues long. Here the CDR3 reads CASSTDRPPHGYTF. The CDR3 DNA reads as TGTGCCAGCAGCACTGACAGGCCCCCCCATGGCTACACCTTC.

This clone has just one count. This chain connects TRBV6-6 to TRBJ1-2; D might be TRBD1 (6 bases). Trimming shortened V by 3 bases and J by 3 bases, and 17 bases separated the two germline ends. The CDR3 has 16 residues. Germline V gives CDR1 MNHNY, CDR2 SVGAGI (reference sequence). CDR3 coding DNA: TGTGCCAGCAGTTATTTAGGGGGGCCCTCTCACTATGGCTACACCTTC. This codes for CASSYLGGPSHYGYTF.

This chain joins TRBV7-6 and TRBJ1-6, with 8 bases lining up with TRBD1. V lost 4 bases to trimming and J lost 9 bases; unmatched junction nucleotides: 2. CDR3 length: 13 residues. CDR1 SGHVS and CDR2 FNYEAQ come from the germline V gene. The CDR3 reads CASSSGQGSPLHF. Here the CDR3 DNA reads TGTGCCAGCAGCTCAGGACAGGGTTCACCCCTCCACTTT.

This clone was picked up one time. The chain carries TRBV4-3 and TRBJ2-2, with a possible D match to TRBD2 (5 bases). CDR3 size: 16 residues. Trimming stripped 1 base from V and 6 bases from J, with 15 bases between. From germline, CDR1 is LGHNA and CDR2 YSLEER. The CDR3 loop reads CASSQGPGLGPGELFF. DNA for the CDR3: TGCGCCAGCAGCCAAGGCCCGGGGTTAGGACCCGGGGAGCTGTTTTTT.

This rearrangement joins TRBV5-6 to TRBJ1-4; 7 nucleotides align to TRBD1. The CDR3 totals 15 residues. Trimming took 0 bases from V and 3 from J; bases not matched to a gene: 2. Germline-derived CDR1 and CDR2 are SGHDT and YYEEEE. In nucleotides, the CDR3 is TGTGCCAGCAGCTTGGCCGACAGGGCTAATGAAAAACTGTTTTTT. Encoded protein: CASSLADRANEKLFF.

The rearrangement joins TRBV30 to TRBJ2-5; 9 bases line up with TRBD1. The V gene end was trimmed by 1 base and the J gene end by 5 bases; junction bases not matched to a gene: 14. This CDR3 is 17 amino acids long. Germline CDR1 and CDR2: GTSNPN and SVGIG (reference sequence). The CDR3 DNA is TGTGCCTGGAGTGCCGGGACAGGGACGGGTGGTCTCGAGACCCAGTACTTC. This sequence encodes CAWSAGTGTGGLETQYF. Based on the CDR3 plus reference TRBV30 and TRBJ2-5, the full variable domain is SQTIHQWPATLVQPVGSPLSLECTVEGTSNPNLYWYRQAAGRGLQLLFYSVGIGQISSEVPQNLSASRPQDRQFILSSKKLLLSDSGFYLCAWSAGTGTGGLETQYFGPGTRLLVL.

This clone was counted once. The chain joins TRBV5-6 to TRBJ2-3; D remains ambiguous. The germline V gene has CDR1 SGHDT and CDR2 YYEEEE. CDR3 length equals 13 residues. Trimming took off 0 bases at V and 6 bases at J, with 8 bases between the two ends. The CDR3 here is CASSLVGVDTQYF. The CDR3, as DNA: TGTGCCAGCAGCTTGGTTGGGGTCGATACGCAGTATTTT.

The J gene is TRBJ2-7, the V gene TRBV27, with 10 bases fitting TRBD2. The CDR3 spans 14 residues. Germline CDR1 reads MNHEY; CDR2 reads SMNVEV (reference sequence). V lost 6 bases, J lost 3 bases, and 5 bases stayed unmatched. CDR3 sequence reads: CASSLSGGNYEQYF. The CDR3 DNA reads TGTGCCAGCAGCCTTAGCGGGGGGAACTACGAGCAGTACTTC.

This sequence joins TRBV7-9 and TRBJ1-2; D is undetermined. Germline CDR1 reads SEHNR; CDR2 reads FQNEAQ (reference sequence). Deletions cut 1 base from V and 2 bases from J, with 14 bases between. CDR3 length equals 16 residues. DNA for the CDR3: TGTGCCAGCAGCTTAGTCCCTCAGGATCCCAACTATGGCTACACCTTC. Translation gives CASSLVPQDPNYGYTF.

This sequence joins TRBV18 and TRBJ2-7; D might be TRBD2 (5 bases). The CDR3 consists of 15 residues. V was pared by 6 bases and J by 4 bases, with 19 bases between. Germline V gene data show CDR1 as KGHSH and CDR2 as LQKENI. The chain's CDR3 is CASSTSSGSAYEQYF. CDR3 nucleotide sequence: TGTGCCAGCTCTACCTCTTCTGGTAGCGCGTACGAGCAGTACTTC.

This chain joins TRBV6-6 and TRBJ2-7; TRBD2 aligns across 9 bases. The V gene's germline CDR1 is MNHNY and CDR2 SVGAGI (reference sequence). The CDR3 length is 15 residues. The V segment lost 2 bases and the J segment 7 bases; nucleotides outside the gene matches: 9. This CDR3 is CASSYPAGGPEEQYF. CDR3 DNA sequence: TGTGCCAGCAGTTACCCGGCGGGGGGGCCTGAAGAGCAGTACTTC.

The genes are TRBV6-5 and TRBJ2-2, with D unresolved. In germline, CDR1 is MNHEY, CDR2 SVGAGI. This CDR3 spans 13 amino acids. Trimming stripped 6 bases from V and 4 bases from J, with 9 bases between. This chain's CDR3 is CASSPWSTGELFF. The CDR3 nucleotides read TGTGCCAGCAGCCCATGGAGCACCGGGGAGCTGTTTTTT.

The V and J genes are TRBV9 and TRBJ2-7, with D perhaps matching TRBD2 (5 bases). V lost 0 bases and J 6 bases, leaving 10 bases between the germline ends. The CDR3 contains 13 residues. Looked up from germline, CDR1 is SGDLS and CDR2 is YYNGEE. The CDR3 nucleotides read TGTGCCAGCAGCGTAGACCCAGCGGCCGAGCAGTACTTC. It yields the protein CASSVDPAAEQYF. Full variable domain (outside the CDR3, taken from reference TRBV9 and TRBJ2-7): DSGVTQTPKHLITATGQRVTLRCSPRSGDLSVYWYQQSLDQGLQFLIQYYNGEERAKGNILERFSAQQFPDLHSELNLSSLELGDSALYFCASSVDPAAEQYFGPGTRLTVT.

CDR3 residues: CASSSRVENTDTQYF. CDR3 DNA sequence: TGCGCCAGCAGCTCCAGGGTTGAGAACACAGATACGCAGTATTTT. The chain links TRBV5-1 to TRBJ2-3; D may be TRBD1 (5 bases). Germline lookup yields CDR1 SGHRS and CDR2 YFSETQ. V dropped 3 bases and J dropped 2 bases, with 13 bases sitting between them. The CDR3 has 15 residues.

The rearrangement uses TRBV7-9 and TRBJ1-2, with a weak D call TRBD1 (6 bases). The CDR3 is 14 residues long. V was cut by 2 bases and J by 2 bases, with 9 bases left in between. CDR1 is SEHNR and CDR2 is FQNEAQ in the germline V gene (reference sequence). CDR3 sequence (DNA): TGTGCCAGCAGCTTATTACAGGGCAACTATGGCTACACCTTC. Translated, it gives CASSLLQGNYGYTF.

The genes are TRBV29-1 and TRBJ2-5; weak D call: TRBD2 (6 bases). Germline CDR1 and CDR2: SQVTM and ANQGSEA. The CDR3 spans 12 residues. The V and J ends lost 4 bases and 6 bases respectively, with 12 bases between them. DNA for the CDR3: TGCAGCGTTGCGGTTAGCGGACAGACCCAGTACTTC. It codes for CSVAVSGQTQYF.

This chain uses TRBV6-6 with TRBJ2-7; no reliable D call. CDR1 MNHNY and CDR2 SVGAGI come from the germline V gene (reference sequence). Trimming took 2 bases from V and 2 from J, leaving 7 bases between them. The CDR3 sequence is 13 residues long. This CDR3 is CASSYPTAYEQYF. The CDR3 DNA follows: TGTGCCAGCAGTTACCCGACGGCCTACGAGCAGTACTTC.

The rearrangement joins TRBV18 to TRBJ1-6; D is unclear. Germline values: CDR1 KGHSH, CDR2 LQKENI. The CDR3 spans 15 residues. The V and J ends lost 0 bases and 0 bases respectively, with 3 bases between them. CDR3 nucleotide sequence: TGTGCCAGCTCACCACCTAGCTCCTATAATTCACCCCTCCACTTT. Its protein is CASSPPSSYNSPLHF.

This clone was detected only once. This chain links TRBV7-9 with TRBJ2-7; TRBD1 aligns across 10 bases. This CDR3 is built from 16 residues. V shed 5 bases, J shed 1 base, and the junction held 8 bases outside the gene matches. Per the germline V gene, CDR1 is SEHNR and CDR2 is FQNEAQ (reference sequence). This CDR3 reads CASSGPGQGSSYEQYF. For the CDR3, the DNA is TGTGCCAGCAGCGGGCCGGGACAGGGGAGTTCCTACGAGCAGTACTTC. Filled out from reference TRBV7-9 and TRBJ2-7, the complete variable domain reads DTGVSQNPRHKITKRGQNVTFRCDPISEHNRLYWYRQTLGQGPEFLTYFQNEAQLEKSRLLSDRFSAERPKGSFSTLEIQRTEQGDSAMYLCASSGPGQGSSYEQYFGPGTRLTVT.

The chain has TRBV11-2 and TRBJ1-2, with D maybe TRBD1 (5 bases). The V gene's germline CDR1 is SGHAT and CDR2 FQNNGV. This CDR3 comprises 14 residues. V was clipped by 0 bases and J by 6 bases, with 11 bases between them. CDR3 nucleotides: TGTGCCAGCAGCTTAGAGGCAGGGACCGATGGCTACACCTTC. Protein product: CASSLEAGTDGYTF.

The gene calls are TRBV5-8 and TRBJ2-1; 11 bases are shared with TRBD2. Looked up from germline, CDR1 is SGHTS and CDR2 is YDEGEE. With 4 bases clipped from V and 12 bases from J, the junction kept 12 bases outside the gene matches. The CDR3 is made up of 15 amino acids. The CDR3 loop is CASSSGTSGIHGQFF. Here the CDR3 DNA reads TGTGCCAGCAGCAGCGGGACTAGCGGCATACATGGGCAGTTCTTC.

This chain joins TRBV21-1 and TRBJ1-5; TRBD1 is taken as the D call from the table, unchecked against the DNA. TRBV21-1 is deemed a pseudogene. The CDR3 length is 15 residues. As DNA, the CDR3 is TGTGCCAGCAGCGCCCGGGACAAGCGCAATCAGCCCCAGCATTTT. Its protein is CASSARDKRNQPQHF.

This rearrangement joins TRBV7-2 to TRBJ2-6; D gene ambiguous. Germline V CDR1 and CDR2: SGHTA, FQGNSA. There are 14 residues in the CDR3. The germline V and J ends were trimmed by 4 bases and 1 base, with 5 bases remaining between them. The CDR3 nucleotides read TGTGCCAGCAGCTCCCTTTCTGGGGCCAACGTCCTGACTTTC. The encoded protein is CASSSLSGANVLTF. The variable domain in full, completed from reference TRBV7-2 and TRBJ2-6, reads GAGVSQSPSNKVTEKGKDVELRCDPISGHTALYWYRQSLGQGLEFLIYFQGNSAPDKSGLPSDRFSAERTGGSVSTLTIQRTQQEDSAVYLCASSSLSGANVLTFGAGSRLTVL.

The rearrangement uses TRBV7-9 and TRBJ2-7, with 10 positions matching TRBD1. From germline, CDR1 is SEHNR and CDR2 FQNEAQ (reference sequence). The CDR3 runs to 15 residues. With V trimmed by 3 bases and J by 4 bases, 6 bases remained unmatched. The CDR3 region is CASSFGTGAEYEQYF. CDR3 bases: TGTGCCAGCAGCTTCGGGACAGGGGCGGAATACGAGCAGTACTTC.

In nucleotides, the CDR3 is TGTGCCAGCAGCCCCCGGGGAGGGGGCTACACTGAAGCTTTCTTT. This gives the protein CASSPRGGGYTEAFF. The rearrangement uses TRBV5-8 and TRBJ1-1, with 7 positions matching TRBD1. The CDR3 sequence is 15 residues long. V was clipped by 4 bases and J by 3 bases; unmatched bases: 9. Germline CDR1 is SGHTS and CDR2 is YDEGEE.

The chain recombines TRBV9 with TRBJ1-1, with 9 bases aligning to TRBD1. With 4 bases clipped from V and 6 bases from J, the junction kept 10 bases outside the gene matches. The CDR3 runs to 15 residues. Germline V CDR1 and CDR2: SGDLS, YYNGEE. The CDR3 DNA reads as TGTGCCAGCAGCCCAGGGACAGGGTGGGAACCTGAAGCTTTCTTT. It encodes CASSPGTGWEPEAFF. The variable domain in full, with the rest retrieved from reference TRBV9 and TRBJ1-1, is DSGVTQTPKHLITATGQRVTLRCSPRSGDLSVYWYQQSLDQGLQFLIQYYNGEERAKGNILERFSAQQFPDLHSELNLSSLELGDSALYFCASSPGTGWEPEAFFGQGTRLTVV.

The chain uses TRBV28 and TRBJ2-3; D may be TRBD2 (6 bases). This CDR3 region has 14 residues. Germline V gene data show CDR1 as MDHEN and CDR2 as SYDVKM. V was clipped by 3 bases and J by 4 bases, with 11 bases between them. The DNA of the CDR3 is TGTGCCAGCAGTTTTCGGGGGACCGCAGATACGCAGTATTTT. It yields the protein CASSFRGTADTQYF.

The chain combines TRBV2 with TRBJ2-5; no definite D call. Deletions cut 7 bases from V and 1 base from J, with 13 bases between. This CDR3 is 14 amino acids long. CDR1 SNHLY and CDR2 FYNNEI come from the germline V gene. CDR3 bases: TGTGCCAGCACCGAGATCGGAGCCCAAGAGACCCAGTACTTC. This sequence encodes CASTEIGAQETQYF.

V usage is TRBV19 and J usage is TRBJ1-1; D not certain. Germline V lookup: CDR1 LNHDA, CDR2 SQIVND (reference sequence). V lost 9 bases and J lost 6, with 11 bases in between. CDR3 length: 11 residues. CDR3 coding DNA: TGTGCCAGCCTCGATGAGGCTGAAGCTTTCTTT. Residues: CASLDEAEAFF.

The rearrangement uses TRBV27 and TRBJ2-1; 8 bases map to TRBD2. V was clipped by 6 bases and J by 0 bases; unmatched bases: 4. Germline CDR1 MNHEY, CDR2 SMNVEV (reference sequence). The length of the CDR3 is 15 residues. CDR3 coding DNA: TGTGCCAGCAGGGTCAGCGGGAGCTCCTACAATGAGCAGTTCTTC. This translates into CASRVSGSSYNEQFF.